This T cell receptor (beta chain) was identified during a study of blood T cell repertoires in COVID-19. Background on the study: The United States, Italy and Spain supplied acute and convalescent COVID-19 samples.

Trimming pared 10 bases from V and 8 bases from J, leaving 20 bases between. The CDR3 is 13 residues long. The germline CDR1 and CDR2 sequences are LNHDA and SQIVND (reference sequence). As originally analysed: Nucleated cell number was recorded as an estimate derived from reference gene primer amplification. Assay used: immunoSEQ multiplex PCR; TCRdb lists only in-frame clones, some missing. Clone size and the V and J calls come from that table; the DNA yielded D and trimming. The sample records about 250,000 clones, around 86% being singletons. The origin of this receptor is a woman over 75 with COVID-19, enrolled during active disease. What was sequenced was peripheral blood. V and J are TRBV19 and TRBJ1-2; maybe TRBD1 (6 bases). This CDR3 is CATHGQNYGGYTF. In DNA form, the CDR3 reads TGTGCCACTCACGGACAGAACTATGGGGGCTACACCTTC.